A selection of T cell receptor beta chains follows, all from one sample in a study of shared clonotypes between healthy human individuals. Sequencing was performed with immunoSEQ multiplex PCR; in TCRdb, only in-frame clones are kept and a portion is missing. The repertoire includes 2,500,000 or so clones, roughly 93% of them detected once, and roughly 0.36% sits in the top ten. The sequenced sample was naive CD4+ T cells from PBMCs. These receptor sequences come from a man aged 18 to 29 in good health. Some clones in this sample may be carry-over from other donors' samples. CDR3s include the opening cysteine and the closing phenylalanine or tryptophan. A D gene is named only where the DNA matches it firmly. Rows give clone size only sometimes, using once, few, many, or a class for an expanded clone.

TRBV7-9	NA	NA	TRBJ2-5	TGTGCCAGCAGCCCTGAGGGGGAGACCCAGTACTTC	CASSPEGETQYF
TRBV6-1	NA	NA	TRBJ1-1	TGTGCCAGCAGTGAAGCTTTGACCGGGCTCGCCCCTGAAGCTTTCTTT	CASSEALTGLAPEAFF
TRBV6-5	TRBD1	NA	TRBJ1-3	TGTGCCAGCAGTTCGGGACAGGGGGTGGACACCATATATTTT	CASSSGQGVDTIYF
TRBV30	NA	NA	TRBJ2-3	TGTGCCTGGACCCCGGGCCTTCAATCCACAGATACGCAGTATTTT	CAWTPGLQSTDTQYF
TRBV9	NA	NA	TRBJ2-3	TGTGCCAGCAGCGTAGCTTCTAGCACAGATACGCAGTATTTT	CASSVASSTDTQYF
TRBV5-1	NA	NA	TRBJ2-7	TGCGCCAGCAGCTTGGGGACCCCCTCGTACGAGCAGTACTTC	CASSLGTPSYEQYF
TRBV30	NA	NA	TRBJ1-2	TGTGCCTGGATGAAGTGGGGCCCCTATGGCTACACCTTC	CAWMKWGPYGYTF
TRBV15	TRBD2	NA	TRBJ2-2	TGTGCCACCAGCCGTAAGCGGGAGGAGAACACCGGGGAGCTGTTTTTT	CATSRKREENTGELFF
TRBV7-2	TRBD2	NA	TRBJ2-1	TGTGCCAGCAGCTTAGCGCGGACTAGCGGGAGGGACTTCCCCGGGTTCTTC	CASSLARTSGRDFPGFF
TRBV18	NA	NA	TRBJ1-5	TGTGCCAGCTCACCTAACGACAGTAATCAGCCCCAGCATTTT	CASSPNDSNQPQHF
TRBV5-1	NA	few	TRBJ1-1	TGCGCCAGCAGCTTGGGAGAGGACACTGAAGCTTTCTTT	CASSLGEDTEAFF
TRBV18	NA	NA	TRBJ1-5	TGTGCCAGCTCACCCAGGAGAGGGGATCAGCCCCAGCATTTT	CASSPRRGDQPQHF
TRBV29-1	TRBD1	NA	TRBJ2-3	TGCAGCGTCACAGGGGCTGCTGGCGCAGATACGCAGTATTTT	CSVTGAAGADTQYF
TRBV5-1	NA	once	TRBJ1-2	TGCGCCAGCAGCTTGGTGCAGGGCCCTAACTATGGCTACACCTTC	CASSLVQGPNYGYTF
TRBV4-3	NA	NA	TRBJ1-2	TGCGCCAGCAGCCAAGAACTAGGGGGTGTGGGGAACTATGGCTACACCTTC	CASSQELGGVGNYGYTF
TRBV6-1	NA	NA	TRBJ2-7	TGTGCCAGCAGTGAAGTTCGAGGGCGGGCGTCCTCTAAGGGGGGGTACGAGCAGTACTTC	CASSEVRGRASSKGGYEQYF
TRBV5-1	TRBD1	NA	TRBJ2-7	TGCGCCAGCAGCAAAGGGGACAGGGCTGGCGAGCAGTACTTC	CASSKGDRAGEQYF
TRBV10-3	NA	NA	TRBJ2-1	TGTGCCATCAGTGAGTCGTGGGACTCGACCTACAATGAGCAGTTCTTC	CAISESWDSTYNEQFF
TRBV7-3	NA	NA	TRBJ1-4	TGTGCCAGCTCGCGGGGAGTCGGAGGAGAAAAACTGTTTTTT	CASSRGVGGEKLFF
TRBV11-2	NA	NA	TRBJ2-7	TGTGCCAGCAGCTCCACAGGGCTCGGCGAGCAGTACTTC	CASSSTGLGEQYF
TRBV11-3	TRBD2	NA	TRBJ2-3	TGTGCCAGCAGCCCCGGACTAGCGGGTGCAGATACGCAGTATTTT	CASSPGLAGADTQYF
TRBV7-3	TRBD1	few	TRBJ1-1	TGTGCCAGCAGCTTTACAGGGGAGGACACTGAAGCTTTCTTT	CASSFTGEDTEAFF
TRBV27	NA	NA	TRBJ1-2	TGTGCCAGCAGTGGGCTACGGGACCCCTATGGCTACACCTTC	CASSGLRDPYGYTF
TRBV18	NA	few	TRBJ2-7	TGTGCCAGCTCCCCGAGCGGCGACGAGCAGTACTTC	CASSPSGDEQYF
TRBV6-1	NA	NA	TRBJ1-3	TGTGCCAGCAGTGGGGGCACTTACTCTGGAAACACCATATATTTT	CASSGGTYSGNTIYF
TRBV29-1	NA	NA	TRBJ2-1	TGCAGCTCCCTCAGCAATGAGCAGTTCTTC	CSSLSNEQFF
TRBV7-9	TRBD1	NA	TRBJ2-6	TGTGCCAGCAGCTTAGCCGGGCAGGGGGCTCTAGCTGGGGCCAACGTCCTGACTTTC	CASSLAGQGALAGANVLTF
TRBV29-1	NA	NA	TRBJ1-1	TGCAGCGCCGTGTGGGGGTTGGACACTGAAGCTTTCTTT	CSAVWGLDTEAFF
TRBV6-1	NA	NA	TRBJ1-5	TGTGCCAGCAGTGATTTTCGGTCTAGCAATCAGCCCCAGCATTTT	CASSDFRSSNQPQHF
TRBV7-3	NA	NA	TRBJ2-5	TGTGCCAGCAGCGAGCAGTGGGGCTCGAGAGAGACCCAGTACTTC	CASSEQWGSRETQYF
TRBV10-3	TRBD2	once	TRBJ2-1	TGTGCCATCAGGGCCGGGACTAGCGGGAGGTCCTACAATGAGCAGTTCTTC	CAIRAGTSGRSYNEQFF
TRBV2	NA	NA	TRBJ2-7	TGTGCCAGCAGACGAGAATACGAGCAGTACTTC	CASRREYEQYF
TRBV1	NA	NA	TRBJ2-2	TGCACCAGCAGCCAAGAATGGGCCGCCGGCGGGGAGCTGTTTTTT	CTSSQEWAAGGELFF
TRBV19	TRBD1	NA	TRBJ2-1	TGTGCCAGTAGTATAGAAGGGACAGGGAGCTCCTACAATGAGCAGTTCTTC	CASSIEGTGSSYNEQFF
TRBV30	TRBD1	NA	TRBJ2-1	TGTGCCTGGAGTCTTGGACAGGGATACAATGAGCAGTTCTTC	CAWSLGQGYNEQFF
TRBV10-3	TRBD2	NA	TRBJ2-1	TGTGCCATCAGTGTCAGTAGCGGGAGGGCCAGCTCCTACAATGAGCAGTTCTTC	CAISVSSGRASSYNEQFF
TRBV6-1	TRBD2	once	TRBJ2-1	TGTGCCAGCAGTGATAGCGGGAGCGGAGTTAGGGGTGAGCAGTTCTTC	CASSDSGSGVRGEQFF
TRBV29-1	TRBD2	NA	TRBJ2-1	TGCAGCGTTGAAGTTCTAGCGGGAGGGCGATACTACAATGAGCAGTTCTTC	CSVEVLAGGRYYNEQFF
TRBV23-1	TRBD2	NA	TRBJ2-7	TGCGCCAGCACCCTACCGTGGGCTAGCGGGACTAGGTGGGTATCCTACGAGCAGTACTTC	CASTLPWASGTRWVSYEQYF
TRBV9	NA	NA	TRBJ2-4	TGTGCCAGCAGCGACAAGGGGGAAGCCAAAAACATTCAGTACTTC	CASSDKGEAKNIQYF
TRBV7-9	NA	NA	TRBJ2-1	TGTGCCAGCAGCTTACAGGCAGGGAGCTCCTACAATGAGCAGTTCTTC	CASSLQAGSSYNEQFF
TRBV18	NA	NA	TRBJ2-3	TGTGCCAGCTCACCAACCGAGGATAGTGGTACGCAGTATTTT	CASSPTEDSGTQYF
TRBV18	NA	NA	TRBJ2-2	TGTGCCAGCTCACCATCTCTGGGGAGCAACACCGGGGAGCTGTTTTTT	CASSPSLGSNTGELFF
TRBV7-3	TRBD1	NA	TRBJ1-1	TGTGCCAGCAGCTCGGACAGGGCCAGCACTGAAGCTTTCTTT	CASSSDRASTEAFF
TRBV28	NA	NA	TRBJ2-1	TGTGCCAGCAGGCCGGGTGGGGCCCTACGTAATGAGCAGTTCTTC	CASRPGGALRNEQFF
TRBV4-3	TRBD1	NA	TRBJ1-1	TGCGCCAGCAGCCAATACCCACAGGGGAGCTACACTGAAGCTTTCTTT	CASSQYPQGSYTEAFF
TRBV28	NA	NA	TRBJ1-1	TGTGCCAGCAGTTTACCGGGCACTGAAGCTTTCTTT	CASSLPGTEAFF
TRBV5-6	NA	NA	TRBJ1-3	TGTGCCAGCAGTCCTACTAGCTCAGGGGCGGGAAACACCATATATTTT	CASSPTSSGAGNTIYF
TRBV28	TRBD1	NA	TRBJ2-5	TGTGCCAGCAGTCCGGACAGGGTACAAGAGACCCAGTACTTC	CASSPDRVQETQYF
TRBV4-3	NA	NA	TRBJ1-1	TGCGCCAGCAGCCAAGAGGGTGGGGGGCGGACTGAAGCTTTCTTT	CASSQEGGGRTEAFF
TRBV29-1	TRBD2	once	TRBJ2-7	TGCAGCGTTGAAGATCGGGGACTAGCGAGCTACGAGCAGTACTTC	CSVEDRGLASYEQYF
TRBV28	TRBD2	NA	TRBJ2-7	TGTGCCAGCAGTTTCTCGACTAGCGGCTACGAGCAGTACTTC	CASSFSTSGYEQYF
TRBV7-9	TRBD1	NA	TRBJ2-3	TGTGCCAGCAGCTTTAAAGGACAGGGTGAACATACGCAGTATTTT	CASSFKGQGEHTQYF